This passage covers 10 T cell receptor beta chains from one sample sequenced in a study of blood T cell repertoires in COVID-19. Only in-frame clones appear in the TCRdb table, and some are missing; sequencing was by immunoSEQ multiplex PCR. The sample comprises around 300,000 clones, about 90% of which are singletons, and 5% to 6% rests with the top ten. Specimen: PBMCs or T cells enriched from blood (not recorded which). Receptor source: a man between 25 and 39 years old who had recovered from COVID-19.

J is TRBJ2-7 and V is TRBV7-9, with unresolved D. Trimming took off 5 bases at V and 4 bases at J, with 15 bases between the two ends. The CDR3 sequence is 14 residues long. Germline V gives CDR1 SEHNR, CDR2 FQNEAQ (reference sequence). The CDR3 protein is CASSLGQQSYEQYF. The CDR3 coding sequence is TGTGCCAGCAGCCTGGGCCAGCAGAGTTACGAGCAGTACTTC.

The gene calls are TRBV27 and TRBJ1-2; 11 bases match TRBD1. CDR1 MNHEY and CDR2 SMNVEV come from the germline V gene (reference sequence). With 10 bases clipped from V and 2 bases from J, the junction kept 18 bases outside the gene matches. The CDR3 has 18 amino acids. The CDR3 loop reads CATFSGGDRGEENYGYTF. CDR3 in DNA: TGTGCCACCTTCTCGGGGGGGGACAGGGGGGAGGAAAACTATGGCTACACCTTC.

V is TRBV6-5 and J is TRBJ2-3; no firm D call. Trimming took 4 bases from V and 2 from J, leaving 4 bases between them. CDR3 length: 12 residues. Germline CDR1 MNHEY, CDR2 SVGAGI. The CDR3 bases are TGTGCCAGCAGTTCCTACACAGATACGCAGTATTTT. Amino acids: CASSSYTDTQYF.

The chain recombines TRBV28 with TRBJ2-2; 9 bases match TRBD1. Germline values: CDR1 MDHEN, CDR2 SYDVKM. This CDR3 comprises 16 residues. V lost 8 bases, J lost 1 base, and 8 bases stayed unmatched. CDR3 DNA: TGTGCCAGCTATCTATCGGGACAGGGGAACACCGGGGAGCTGTTTTTT. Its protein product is CASYLSGQGNTGELFF.

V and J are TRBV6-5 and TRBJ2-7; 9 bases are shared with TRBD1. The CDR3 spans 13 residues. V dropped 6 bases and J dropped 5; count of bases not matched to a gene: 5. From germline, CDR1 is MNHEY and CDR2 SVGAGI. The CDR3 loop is CASRGTGNHEQYF. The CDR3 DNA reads TGTGCCAGCAGAGGGACAGGGAACCACGAGCAGTACTTC.

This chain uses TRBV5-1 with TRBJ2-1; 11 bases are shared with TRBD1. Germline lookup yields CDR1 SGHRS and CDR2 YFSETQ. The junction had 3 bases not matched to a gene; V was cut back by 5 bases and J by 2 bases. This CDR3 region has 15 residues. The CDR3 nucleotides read TGCGCCAGCAGTAGGGGACAGGGGGCCTACAATGAGCAGTTCTTC. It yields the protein CASSRGQGAYNEQFF.

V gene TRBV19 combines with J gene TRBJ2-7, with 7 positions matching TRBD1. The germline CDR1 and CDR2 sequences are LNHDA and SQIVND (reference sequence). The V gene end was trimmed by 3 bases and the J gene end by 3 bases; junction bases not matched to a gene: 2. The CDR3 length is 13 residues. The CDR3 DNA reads TGTGCCAGTAGTATCCGGGACAGCTACGAGCAGTACTTC. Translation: CASSIRDSYEQYF.

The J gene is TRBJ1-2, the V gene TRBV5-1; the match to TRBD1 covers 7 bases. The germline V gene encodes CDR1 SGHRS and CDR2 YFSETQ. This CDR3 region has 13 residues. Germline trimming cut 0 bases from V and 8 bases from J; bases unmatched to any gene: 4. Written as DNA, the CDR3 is TGCGCCAGCAGCTTGGGACAGGGAGACGGCTACACCTTC. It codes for CASSLGQGDGYTF.

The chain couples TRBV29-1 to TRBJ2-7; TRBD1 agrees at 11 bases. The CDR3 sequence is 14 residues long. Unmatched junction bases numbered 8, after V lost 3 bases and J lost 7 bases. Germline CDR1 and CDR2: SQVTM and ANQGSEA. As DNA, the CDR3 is TGCAGCGTTGAGGGACAGGGGGTCTCCTTAGAGCAGTACTTC. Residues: CSVEGQGVSLEQYF.

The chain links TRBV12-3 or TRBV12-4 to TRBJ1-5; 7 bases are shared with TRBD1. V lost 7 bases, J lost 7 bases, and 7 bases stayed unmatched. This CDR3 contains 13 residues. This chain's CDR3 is CASNRQGGQPQHF. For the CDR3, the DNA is TGTGCCAGCAACCGACAGGGAGGACAGCCCCAGCATTTT.